The clone carrying this T cell receptor (beta chain) was seen only a few times. Its cognate antigen is unknown. Assay used: immunoSEQ multiplex PCR; TCRdb lists only in-frame clones, some missing. The sample lists around 38,000 clones, around 79% occurring once. The record originates from a study of PD-1 blockade in mismatch repair-deficient tumors. Across the study: Patients had about 13 mismatch repair-deficient cancer types and were previously treated and progressing. General observations from the study: After pembrolizumab, tumor-resident clones rose rapidly, then generally contracted before radiologic responses.

This TCR came from an adult with mismatch repair-deficient cancer. Sample: peripheral blood, taken 4 weeks after starting pembrolizumab.

The DNA of the CDR3 is TGTGCCAGCAGTGACGCCCTCGGCGAAGGGCTTCATCAGCCCCAGCATTTT. Residues: CASSDALGEGLHQPQHF. The chain recombines TRBV25-1 with TRBJ1-5, with D unclear. The V gene's germline CDR1 is MGHDK and CDR2 SYGVNS. CDR3 size: 17 residues. V lost 3 bases and J 5 bases, leaving 20 bases between the germline ends.